This T cell receptor beta chain came from a study of OX40 agonist ivuxolimab in advanced cancers. Study at large: Ivuxolimab was administered intravenously to patients at 0.01 to 10 mg/kg every 2 weeks.

Autoimmune disease history or systemic immunosuppression barred patients. Sampled blood was obtained at baseline, cycle 4 day 1, and cycle 7 day 1. Germline lookup yields CDR1 LGHNA and CDR2 YNFKEQ. The CDR3 sequence is 18 residues long. With 1 base removed from V and 4 bases from J, the gap between germline ends came to 20 bases. Produced via immunoSEQ multiplex PCR; TCRdb's table is partial and in-frame only. The repertoire consists of some 15,000 clones, with about 90% occurring once and the leading ten covering around 25%. The V and J genes are TRBV4-2 and TRBJ2-1; a weak D match, TRBD2 (6 bases). Specimen: CD4+ or CD8+ T cells sorted from blood, collected in a trial of the OX40 agonist ivuxolimab. This clonotype was sampled from an adult with an advanced solid tumor such as melanoma, head and neck, liver or kidney cancer. Here the CDR3 DNA reads TGTGCCAGCAGCCAAGTAACTCCTAACGGGAGAAATTACAATGAGCAGTTCTTC. Encoded protein: CASSQVTPNGRNYNEQFF.